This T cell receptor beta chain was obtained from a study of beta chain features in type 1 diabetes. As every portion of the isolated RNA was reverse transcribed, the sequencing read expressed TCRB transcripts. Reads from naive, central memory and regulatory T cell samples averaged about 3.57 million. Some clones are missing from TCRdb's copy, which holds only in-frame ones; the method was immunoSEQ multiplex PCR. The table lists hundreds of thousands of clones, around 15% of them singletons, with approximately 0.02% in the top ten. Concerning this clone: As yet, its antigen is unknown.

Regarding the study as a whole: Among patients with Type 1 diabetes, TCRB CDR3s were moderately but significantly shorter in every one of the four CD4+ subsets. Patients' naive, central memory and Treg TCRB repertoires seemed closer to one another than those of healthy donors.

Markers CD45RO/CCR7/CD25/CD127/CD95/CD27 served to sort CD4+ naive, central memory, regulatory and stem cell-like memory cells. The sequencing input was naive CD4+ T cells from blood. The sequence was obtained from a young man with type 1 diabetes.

This CDR3 reads CASSIPPVDRGSNVLTF. DNA for the CDR3: TGTGCCAGTAGTATTCCCCCGGTGGACAGGGGATCCAACGTCCTGACTTTC. The chain employs TRBV19 and TRBJ2-6; TRBD1 matches 9 bases. The germline V gene has CDR1 LNHDA and CDR2 SQIVND (reference sequence). The CDR3 contains 17 residues. Germline trimming cut 3 bases from V and 8 bases from J; bases unmatched to any gene: 11.